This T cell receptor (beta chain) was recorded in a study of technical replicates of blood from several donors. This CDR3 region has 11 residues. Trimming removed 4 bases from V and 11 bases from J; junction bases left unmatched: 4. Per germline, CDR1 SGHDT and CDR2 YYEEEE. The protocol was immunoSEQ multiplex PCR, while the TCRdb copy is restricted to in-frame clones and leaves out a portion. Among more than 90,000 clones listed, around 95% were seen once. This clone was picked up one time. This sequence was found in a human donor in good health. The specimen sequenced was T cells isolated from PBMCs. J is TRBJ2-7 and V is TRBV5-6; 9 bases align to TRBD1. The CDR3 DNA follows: TGTGCCAGCAGCGCTAGGACAGGGGAGTACTTC. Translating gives CASSARTGEYF.